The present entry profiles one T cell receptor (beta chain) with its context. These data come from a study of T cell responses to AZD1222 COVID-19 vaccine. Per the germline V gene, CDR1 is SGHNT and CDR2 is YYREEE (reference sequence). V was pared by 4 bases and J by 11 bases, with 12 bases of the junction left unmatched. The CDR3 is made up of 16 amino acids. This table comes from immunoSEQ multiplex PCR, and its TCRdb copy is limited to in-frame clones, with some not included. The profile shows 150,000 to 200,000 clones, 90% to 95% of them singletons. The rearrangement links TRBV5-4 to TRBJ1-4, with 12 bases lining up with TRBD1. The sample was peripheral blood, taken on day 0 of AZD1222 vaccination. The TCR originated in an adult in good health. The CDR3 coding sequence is TGTGCCAGCAGCGTACTACCCGGGACAGGGGGCAATAAACTGTTTTTT. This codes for CASSVLPGTGGNKLFF.